This T cell receptor (delta chain) was sequenced during a study of Vδ1+ human thymocytes (dated by TCRdb to the late 2010s). Regarding the study in general: As a data resource, the study described the mRNA-level TRG and TRD CDR3 repertoires found in highly purified Vdelta1+ thymocytes taken from young children. The multiplex-based CDR3 amplicon strategy had previously been validated against 5'RACE-based CDR3 amplicon generation methods.

Thymic samples were depleted of alphabeta T cells, then CD3+ TCRVdelta1+ TCRVdelta2- thymocytes were FACS-sorted. The purity of the sorted Vdelta1+ thymocytes fell between about 98% and 99.6%. Thymic specimens came from roughly 8 paediatric patients undergoing corrective cardiac surgery, aged from roughly 5 days to 16 months. Thymic tissue was dispersed and mononuclear cells isolated on a Histopaque-1077 density gradient. Staining used anti-TCRVdelta1 clone TS8.2, anti-TCRVdelta2 clone B6, anti-CD3 clone HIT3a and anti-TCRalphabeta clone IP26 antibodies. This clone has a handful of counts. The antigen it binds to is not known. No base-level quality is on record; no much larger clone is a single base apart. V and J are truncated by 4 bases and 10 bases respectively, leaving an intervening sequence of 10 bases. The CDR3 covers 11 residues, taking in both the cysteine and the phenylalanine. Kept here is only the CDR3 DNA, which spans 33 bases and is read in frame from base 1. The germline V gene gives CDR1 as TSWWSYY and CDR2 as QGS.

RNA was isolated using the RNeasy mini kit, and reverse transcription was performed with Superscript III. To generate the CDR3 amplicons, a multiplex PCR was run using pooled V-gene forward primers together with a constant-region reverse primer that carried Illumina adaptor overhangs. After gel purification, the amplicons were indexed with Nextera index primers over roughly 8 extra PCR cycles and then purified using AMPure XP beads. Sequencing of libraries was performed on an Illumina MiSeq using paired-end 250 bp reads, dual indexing and an approximately 19% PhiX spike-in. Under the source paper's analysis protocol: FastQC was used to check read quality, and ea-utils fastq-join was used to merge TRG read pairs. Annotation of sequences was performed with IMGT/HighV-QUEST, only productive sequences with unambiguous V-gene assignment were retained, and clonotypes were defined by identical CDR3 sequence. VDJtools 1.1.1, tcR 2.2.3, Treemap and vegan Shannon diversity in R 3.4.4 were used for downstream analysis. TCRdb processed the public reads again with the CATT caller, after which rows with matching DNA were combined. Clone size and V and J calls follow TCRdb, not the original study. This sample is represented by roughly 76,000 delta-chain clones; approximately 37% of them were singletons. Jointly, the top ten make up roughly 0.26% of the sample.

The paper as a whole reports these results and caveats: The use of highly purified populations and single-cell validation was advised by the authors, since misinterpretation of bulk repertoire data could be caused by unexpected Vdelta2 sequences. Because no clustering by age or sex was observed, donors were not stratified by these variables in the analyses. In contrast to oligoclonal peripheral blood repertoires, thymic TRG and TRD repertoires appeared to be highly polyclonal with Gaussian CDR3 length distributions. Although sort purity was high, around a fifth of thymic TRD sequences were Vdelta2 (with a few Vdelta3), in contrast to the peripheral blood Vdelta1+ controls. Many TRG clonotypes were shared between donors (up to roughly 6.9x10^3), whereas TRD repertoires were essentially private (max roughly 120 shared).

Here the chain combines TRDV1 and TRDJ1, with no confidently assigned D gene. The source is a boy under two years old who had congenital heart surgery. The specimen sequenced was Vdelta1+ gamma-delta thymocytes from the thymus. The label giving this sample's cell subset or site can be read as: FACS-sorted CD3+ TCRalphabeta- TCRVdelta1+ TCRVdelta2- thymocytes. The DNA reads TGTGCTCTTGGGGCCGGCTACGGACTCATCTTT. Protein translation: CALGAGYGLIF.